A selection of T cell receptor beta chains follows, all from one sample in a study of T-cell memory formation after mild COVID-19. In TCRdb, the 5' RACE reads were re-called with MiXCR into one record per CDR3 protein. The sample contains 140,000 to 150,000 distinct CDR3 sequences, almost 25% of which appear only once. Sequencing input: PBMCs or a T cell subset sorted from them (not recorded which). The receptors derive from an adult woman who had mild COVID-19 (a few samples of this study predate the infection). Cell type and time point are not known. Each CDR3 is given with its conserved first and last residue. The D gene is left open where the match is weak. Size is stated for part of the rows, as once, few or many counts, or as a class when the clone is expanded.

j_call v_call clone_size d_call cdr3_nt cdr3_aa
TRBJ2-2 TRBV7-6 - TRBD2 TGTGCCAGCAGCTCCGGACTAGCAACGACCACCGGGGAGCTGTTTTTT CASSSGLATTTGELFF
TRBJ2-7 TRBV7-3 few - TGTGCCAGCAGCTCCCCCATGGGGGAGCAGTACTTC CASSSPMGEQYF
TRBJ2-3 TRBV9 few - TGTGCCAGCAGCGTATACAGTTCTAGCACAGATACGCAGTATTTT CASSVYSSSTDTQYF
TRBJ2-3 TRBV5-1 - TRBD1 TGCGCCAGCAGCTGGGCCGGGACAGGGGAGGCGACAGATACGCAGTATTTT CASSWAGTGEATDTQYF
TRBJ2-1 TRBV6-1 few TRBD1 TGTGCCAGCAAAGGACAGGGGGCATACAATGAGCAGTTCTTC CASKGQGAYNEQFF
TRBJ2-1 TRBV20-1 - - TGCAGTGCTAGAGATACCAGTTACAATGAGCAGTTCTTC CSARDTSYNEQFF
TRBJ1-2 TRBV6-5 few - TGTGCCAGCAGAACGGGACTGACCTTCCATGGCTACACCTTC CASRTGLTFHGYTF
TRBJ1-2 TRBV7-9 - - TGTGCCAGCAGCCGCTCTGGAAGGGGCGCGGATGGCTACACCTTC CASSRSGRGADGYTF
TRBJ1-2 TRBV4-1 few - TGCGCCAGCAGCCAAGTCCCCGGTGCGGGGTCAGAGGGCTACACCTTC CASSQVPGAGSEGYTF
TRBJ2-7 TRBV4-1 - - TGCGCCAGCAGCCAAGGACGAGACAGATTCTACGAGCAGTACTTC CASSQGRDRFYEQYF
TRBJ1-3 TRBV7-8 few - TGTGCCAGCAGCCAACGGCGACAGGTTGGGGTCTCTGGAAACACCATATATTTT CASSQRRQVGVSGNTIYF
TRBJ2-1 TRBV7-8 - TRBD1 TGTGCCAGCAGCTTAGCTTTGACAGGGTGGAATGAGCAGTTCTTC CASSLALTGWNEQFF
TRBJ2-1 TRBV5-1 - TRBD1 TGCGCCAGCAGCTTGGGGACAGGTTTCGATGAGCAGTTCTTC CASSLGTGFDEQFF
TRBJ2-1 TRBV29-1 - - TGCAGCGTGGGCAGTCCCCATGGGCTCAATGAGCAGTTCTTC CSVGSPHGLNEQFF
TRBJ2-4 TRBV20-1 few TRBD2 TGCAGTGCTAGAGAATTGACGGGGGGGCCGAACATTCAGTACTTC CSARELTGGPNIQYF
TRBJ2-5 TRBV3-1 - TRBD2 TGTGCCAGCAGCTCGGAGGCGGGGGGAGAAGAGACCCAGTACTTC CASSSEAGGEETQYF
TRBJ2-3 TRBV7-9 once TRBD2 TGTGCCAGCAGCCCTTCACTAGCGGGGGGGATCACAGATACGCAGTATTTT CASSPSLAGGITDTQYF
TRBJ2-7 TRBV12-3/TRBV12-4 few TRBD1 TGTGCCAGCAGTTTAGCATACAGGGGGCCCCACGAGCAGTACTTC CASSLAYRGPHEQYF
TRBJ1-1 TRBV5-1 few - TGCGCCAGCAGCTTGAGGCCGGGGGGTACTGAAGCTTTCTTT CASSLRPGGTEAFF
TRBJ2-7 TRBV24-1 - - TGTGCCACCGAGGGACGGTCCTACGAGCAGTACTTC CATEGRSYEQYF
TRBJ2-1 TRBV5-6 - - TGTGCCAGCAGTCGAACTGGACAGCTCAATGAGCAGTTCTTC CASSRTGQLNEQFF
TRBJ2-2 TRBV6-1 few - TGTGCCAGCGAGTGGAATGCGAACACCGGGGAGCTGTTTTTT CASEWNANTGELFF
TRBJ1-1 TRBV9 many - TGTGCCAGCAGCCCCTATTCAACGCCGAACACTGAAGCTTTCTTT CASSPYSTPNTEAFF
TRBJ1-2 TRBV7-8 few - TGTGCCAGCAGCCCCGCAGGTGGGGAGGACTATGGCTACACCTTC CASSPAGGEDYGYTF
TRBJ1-1 TRBV14 - TRBD1 TGTGCCAGCAGCCAAGAGGCAGGGGGCCTGAACACTGAAGCTTTCTTT CASSQEAGGLNTEAFF
TRBJ2-1 TRBV6-4 - TRBD2 TGTGCCAGCAGTGACTCGGCGGGAGGGCCATATGAGCAGTTCTTC CASSDSAGGPYEQFF
TRBJ1-2 TRBV12-3/TRBV12-4 - - TGTGCCAGCAGTGGGGGGCCGGAAGATAACTATGGCTACACCTTC CASSGGPEDNYGYTF
TRBJ2-7 TRBV7-2 - - TGTGCCAGCAGCTCAAGCGGACTTATGTTCTCCTACGAGCAGTACTTC CASSSSGLMFSYEQYF
TRBJ2-5 TRBV12-3/TRBV12-4 - - TGTGCCAGCCGGGACACGGACCAAGAGACCCAGTACTTC CASRDTDQETQYF
TRBJ2-1 TRBV20-1 - - TGCAGTGCTAGTGGCCACCAAGACTACAATGAGCAGTTCTTC CSASGHQDYNEQFF
TRBJ2-5 TRBV12-3/TRBV12-4 few TRBD2 TGTGCCAGCAGTTTGCTAGCGGGGGCCAAAGAGACCCAGTACTTC CASSLLAGAKETQYF
TRBJ2-5 TRBV9 few - TGTGCCAGCAGCGGGCCTTCGGGAGTCCAAGAGACCCAGTACTTC CASSGPSGVQETQYF
TRBJ2-3 TRBV5-1 - - TGCGCCAGCAGCGTGATTAGCGCCGCTTACACAGATACGCAGTATTTT CASSVISAAYTDTQYF
TRBJ2-2 TRBV7-8 - TRBD2 TGTGCCAGCAGGGGACTAGCGGGAGGGACCGGGGAGCTGTTTTTT CASRGLAGGTGELFF
TRBJ2-3 TRBV9 few - TGTGCCAGCAGCGTAGGAGGGGACTCTCATACGCAGTATTTT CASSVGGDSHTQYF
TRBJ1-1 TRBV12-3/TRBV12-4 - TRBD1 TGTGCCAGCAGCTATACCCCCTATCGACAGGGGAACACTGAAGCTTTCTTT CASSYTPYRQGNTEAFF
TRBJ2-7 TRBV27 few TRBD2 TGTGCCAGCAGTCTCCGGGGGGGGCTTAACACCTACGAGCAGTACTTC CASSLRGGLNTYEQYF
TRBJ2-5 TRBV11-1 - TRBD2 TGTGCCAGCAGCTTTTCTAGCGGGAAACAAGAGACCCAGTACTTC CASSFSSGKQETQYF
TRBJ1-1 TRBV5-1 few - TGCGCCAGCAGCTTGTTAGGCGGGGCCACTGAAGCTTTCTTT CASSLLGGATEAFF
TRBJ1-2 TRBV12-3/TRBV12-4 few TRBD1 TGTGCCAGCAGGGGGACAGGGGGCCTCTATGGCTACACCTTC CASRGTGGLYGYTF
TRBJ2-3 TRBV4-2 few - TGTGCCAGCAGCCCAGGGACTGGGGGAGATACGCAGTATTTT CASSPGTGGDTQYF
TRBJ2-7 TRBV18 - TRBD2 TGTGCCAGCTCAGAAACTAGCGGGGGAGGCGACGAGCAGTACTTC CASSETSGGGDEQYF
TRBJ2-7 TRBV29-1 - TRBD2 TGCAGCGTTGAAATAGCGGGAGGCATGATCTACGAGCAGTACTTC CSVEIAGGMIYEQYF
TRBJ2-3 TRBV6-5 few - TGTGCCAGCAGTAAGACAGCTAGCACAGATACGCAGTATTTT CASSKTASTDTQYF
TRBJ2-3 TRBV7-9 few - TGTGCCAGCAGCTCACCGCACAGGGACACAGATACGCAGTATTTT CASSSPHRDTDTQYF
TRBJ1-2 TRBV7-9 few - TGTGCCAGCAGACCCGGACACTCTAACTATGGCTACACCTTC CASRPGHSNYGYTF